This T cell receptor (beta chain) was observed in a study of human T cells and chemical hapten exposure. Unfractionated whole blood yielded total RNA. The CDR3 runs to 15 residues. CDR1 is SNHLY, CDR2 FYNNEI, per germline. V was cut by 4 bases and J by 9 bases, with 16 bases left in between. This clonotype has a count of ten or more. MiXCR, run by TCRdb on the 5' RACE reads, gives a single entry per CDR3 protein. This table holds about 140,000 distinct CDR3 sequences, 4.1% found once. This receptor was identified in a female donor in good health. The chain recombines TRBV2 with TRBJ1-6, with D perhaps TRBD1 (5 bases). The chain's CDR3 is CASSGTRDRGSPLHF. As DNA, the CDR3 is TGTGCCAGCAGTGGGACACGGGATAGGGGTTCACCCCTCCACTTT.